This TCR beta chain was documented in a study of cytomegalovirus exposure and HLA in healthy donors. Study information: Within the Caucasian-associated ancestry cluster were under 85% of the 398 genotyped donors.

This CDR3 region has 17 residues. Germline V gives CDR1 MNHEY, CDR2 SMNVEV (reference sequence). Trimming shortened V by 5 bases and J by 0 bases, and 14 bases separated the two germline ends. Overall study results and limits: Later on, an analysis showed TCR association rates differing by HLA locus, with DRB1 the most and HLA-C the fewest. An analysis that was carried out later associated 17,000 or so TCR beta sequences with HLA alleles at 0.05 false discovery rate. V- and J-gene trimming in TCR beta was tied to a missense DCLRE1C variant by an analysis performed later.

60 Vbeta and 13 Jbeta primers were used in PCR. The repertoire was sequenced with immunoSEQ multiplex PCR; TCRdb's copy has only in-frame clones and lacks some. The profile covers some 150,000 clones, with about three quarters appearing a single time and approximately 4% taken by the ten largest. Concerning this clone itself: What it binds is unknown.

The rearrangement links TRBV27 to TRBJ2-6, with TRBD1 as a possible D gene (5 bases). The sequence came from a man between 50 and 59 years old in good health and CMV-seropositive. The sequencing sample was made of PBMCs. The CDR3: CASSISLQVSGANVLTF. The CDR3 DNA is TGTGCCAGCAGTATAAGCCTACAGGTCTCTGGGGCCAACGTCCTGACTTTC.